The present TCR beta chain was sequenced within a study of human CD4 T cells and Enterobacteriaceae (dated by TCRdb to about 2020). Points the paper makes about the study in general: Compared with specific clonotypes, broadly cross-reactive clonotypes seemed more expanded ex vivo, with about 55% of the 19 and about 60% of the roughly 30 falling in the top 5%. The reactivity of ex vivo clonotypes was inferred solely through the matching of nucleotide sequences to CFSE-low cultures from the same donors.

From a lookup of the germline V gene, CDR1 and CDR2 are SGHAT and FQNNGV. The CDR3, from cysteine to phenylalanine, totals 13 residues. The only DNA kept is the CDR3, 39 bases in frame from the first base. V trim: 5 bases; J trim: 3 bases; unmatched bases: 3. Memory CD4+ T cells, defined as all CD4+ cells except CD45RA+CCR7+CD95- naive cells, were FACS-sorted on a FACSAria III to over 95% purity. Blood from healthy donors came from blood donation centers in Switzerland. Positive selection with CD4 and CD14 magnetic microbeads was used to enrich total CD4+ T cells and monocytes. CD8+, CD14+, CD16+, CD56+, CD19+ and CD25-bright cells were excluded prior to sorting. To assess in vivo expansion of bacteria-reactive clonotypes, total memory CD4+ T cells from a couple of blood donors were sequenced directly ex vivo. Isolation of peripheral blood mononuclear cells from donor blood was performed with Ficoll-Paque Plus.

The ex vivo total memory CD4+ samples were sequenced at deep level, which gave a detection sensitivity of one cell in 200,000. The QIAamp DNA Micro Kit was used to extract genomic DNA from cell pellets, and spectrophotometry was used to check the DNA quantity and purity. TCR Vbeta CDR3 regions were amplified with the immunoSEQ multiplex PCR assay. Sequencing of amplicons was performed on the Illumina HiSeq platform. The retrieved sequences were 87 nucleotides long and included the CDR3 region. In the authors' own workflow: A clonotype was defined as a unique productive TCR Vbeta nucleotide sequence, quantified by productive template frequency from ImmunoSEQ Analyzer V3.0. Expanded clonotypes were defined by a threshold at the top 5th percentile of each frequency-ranked repertoire. The R package fossil was used to compute repertoire overlap as Chao-Jaccard, and the R package MASS was used to visualize the overlap by nonmetric multidimensional scaling. In its TCRdb copy, this immuneACCESS table keeps in-frame sequences only and misses some clones. Where compared with another copy, unresolved V genes explain less than half of these, and the others have no known cause. From that table come the V and J calls and clone size; the DNA was used to work out D and trimming. For this sample there are about 26,000 clones; more than 80% appear just once. The biggest ten clones account for over 0.9% of the sample.

To note about this clone: Its antigen is currently not known. No qualities accompany the bases; no much larger clone lies one base away.

This receptor was obtained from a human donor in good health. The rearrangement combines TRBV11-2 with TRBJ2-7, with 8 middle bases fitting TRBD1. Sequencing input: memory CD4+ T cells from blood. The sample's cell subset or site label, in plain terms: total memory CD4 T cells sorted directly ex vivo, unstimulated. The DNA sequence is TGTGCCAGCAGCCAGACAGGGGTCTACGAGCAGTACTTC. Translated, this is CASSQTGVYEQYF.